This TCR beta chain was found in a study of T cell repertoires in cytomegalovirus infection. Study as a whole: Matching HLA type and CMV infection were both indicated by public TCR beta signatures. Whole-study findings and limits: Predominance within the ex vivo response was attributable to HLA-C-restricted CMV-specific TCR beta clonotypes. Summed frequency of public TCR beta families distinguished CMV carriers with the relevant HLA.

This clonotype has only a few counts. Antigen unknown. TCRdb re-derived calls from the reads in MiXCR, one entry per CDR3 protein. The table lists 250,000 to 350,000 distinct CDR3 sequences, about 25% of them singletons. Sample: PBMCs. This TCR derives from a human donor in good health (CMV status not recorded). Some clones in this sample may be carry-over from other donors' samples.

The CDR3 nucleotides read TGTGCCAGCAGAGAACCCGGGACTGGGACTTACGAGCAGTACTTC. Translating it yields CASREPGTGTYEQYF. This chain connects TRBV6-2 or TRBV6-3 to TRBJ2-7; a weak D match, TRBD2 (6 bases). Trimming took off 6 bases at V and 4 bases at J, with 19 bases between the two ends. The CDR3 contains 15 residues. Germline-derived CDR1 and CDR2 are MNHEY and SVGEGT.